Listed here is a single T cell receptor (beta chain). Antigen specificity is unknown. The sample comes from a study of blood T cells in healthy people across ages. Alongside a J-beta primer mix, a sample-barcoded 5' primer served in a second PCR lasting about 7 to 11 cycles. Each TCR beta cDNA got a 12-nucleotide random molecular identifier. Every sample gave at least 2.5 million paired-end reads containing CDR3. Each CDR3 protein is one row after TCRdb ran MiXCR on the 5' RACE reads. In the table there are about 720,000 distinct CDR3 sequences, about 20% of which are singletons. Germline CDR1 is SGHRS and CDR2 is YFSETQ. This CDR3 comprises 16 residues. Trimming stripped 4 bases from V and 2 bases from J, with 17 bases between. General study findings and limits: Conclusively comparing naive with antigen-experienced cells was impossible with unsorted PBMCs.

Every donor provided roughly 10 milliliters of peripheral blood. The sequence came from a man between 65 and 85 years old in good health. The chain uses TRBV5-1 and TRBJ2-3; possibly TRBD1 for D (6 bases). Sequencing was carried out using blood. The CDR3 sequence: CASSTQTGFVTDTQYF. The CDR3 DNA reads TGCGCCAGCAGCACCCAAACAGGGTTCGTCACAGATACGCAGTATTTT.